The rows below give T cell receptor beta chains drawn from one sample of a study of shared clonotypes between healthy human individuals. TCRdb's table, derived via immunoSEQ multiplex PCR, lists solely in-frame clones and lacks some. The sample consists of over 400,000 clones, approximately 95% of them appearing once. The sample comprised naive CD4+ T cells sorted from blood. The receptors derive from a woman aged 25-40 years in good health. CDR3s include the opening cysteine and the closing phenylalanine or tryptophan. Fields, in order: V gene, clone size, J gene, D gene, CDR3 DNA, CDR3 protein. D genes are given only for firm matches. For some rows the clone size is stated as once, few or many, or as a class when expanded; others skip it.

TRBV14	NA	TRBJ1-3	NA	TGTGCCAGCAGCCCCGGAAACACCATATATTTT	CASSPGNTIYF
TRBV5-1	NA	TRBJ1-1	NA	TGCGCCAGCAGCTTGGGCCCGGGACCGTCTGAAGCTTTCTTT	CASSLGPGPSEAFF
TRBV30	NA	TRBJ1-1	NA	TGTGCCTGGAGTGCGGGAGGGGCGCAAGCTTTCTTT	CAWSAGGAQAFF
TRBV15	NA	TRBJ1-5	NA	TGTGCCACCAGCAGAGCCGCGGGAGGCAATCAGCCCCAGCATTTT	CATSRAAGGNQPQHF
TRBV2	NA	TRBJ1-4	NA	TGTGCCAGCAGTGCTCGGGGGGCACCTTATGAAAAACTGTTTTTT	CASSARGAPYEKLFF
TRBV7-2	NA	TRBJ2-3	NA	TGTGCCAGCAGCCGACCGCGGTCAGATACGCAGTATTTT	CASSRPRSDTQYF
TRBV11-2	NA	TRBJ2-1	NA	TGTGCCAGCAGCTTAGTTCATGGGAGGAATGAGCAGTTCTTC	CASSLVHGRNEQFF
TRBV14	NA	TRBJ2-7	TRBD2	TGTGCCAGCAGCCAAGGGGCGGGAGTGTACGAGCAGTACTTC	CASSQGAGVYEQYF
TRBV5-1	NA	TRBJ1-1	NA	TGCGCCAGCAGCTTGGTGGGCGTAAACACTGAAGCTTTCTTT	CASSLVGVNTEAFF
TRBV6-6	once	TRBJ2-2	NA	TGTGCCACACGACCGGAAAACACCGGGGAGCTGTTTTTT	CATRPENTGELFF
TRBV30	NA	TRBJ1-5	NA	TGTGCCTGGAGTGGACAGACCAATCAGCCCCAGCATTTT	CAWSGQTNQPQHF
TRBV25-1	NA	TRBJ2-1	TRBD2	TGTGCCAGCAGTGAATTCAGCGGGAGCTCCTACAATGAGCAGTTCTTC	CASSEFSGSSYNEQFF
TRBV5-8	NA	TRBJ2-7	TRBD2	TGTGCCAGCAGCCCCCGGGGGGGCGTCACCTACGAGCAGTACTTC	CASSPRGGVTYEQYF
TRBV27	NA	TRBJ2-2	NA	TGTGCCAGCAAAGAACCAAACACCGGGGAGCTGTTTTTT	CASKEPNTGELFF
TRBV5-5	NA	TRBJ1-1	NA	TGTGCCAGCAGCTTTTTATCGCGTGACACGAACACTGAAGCTTTCTTT	CASSFLSRDTNTEAFF
TRBV28	NA	TRBJ2-1	NA	TGTGCCAGCAGTGCCACGACACTACGCTCCTACAATGAGCAGTTCTTC	CASSATTLRSYNEQFF
TRBV19	once	TRBJ1-2	NA	TGTGCCAGTAGTCCCCCTGATCTTGGCTACACCTTC	CASSPPDLGYTF
TRBV6-6	NA	TRBJ2-2	TRBD1	TGTGCCAGCAGCACAGGGGGCACAACCGGGGAGCTGTTTTTT	CASSTGGTTGELFF
TRBV28	NA	TRBJ2-1	NA	TGTGCCAGCAGTCCGGGACTCCCCTCCTACAATGAGCAGTTCTTC	CASSPGLPSYNEQFF
TRBV19	NA	TRBJ2-4	TRBD2	TGTGCCAGTAGTTTTGCTAGCGGGAGGGCCTCGCAAGCCAAAAACATTCAGTACTTC	CASSFASGRASQAKNIQYF